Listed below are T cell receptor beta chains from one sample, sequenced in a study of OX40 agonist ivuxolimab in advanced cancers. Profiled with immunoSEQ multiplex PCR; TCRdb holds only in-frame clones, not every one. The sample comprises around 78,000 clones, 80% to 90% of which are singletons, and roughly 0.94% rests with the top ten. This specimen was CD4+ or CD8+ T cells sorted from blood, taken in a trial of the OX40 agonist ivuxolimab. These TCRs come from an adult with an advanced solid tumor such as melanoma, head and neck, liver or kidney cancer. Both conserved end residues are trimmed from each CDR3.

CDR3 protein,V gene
ATTMRTQNTEAF,TRBV23-1
ASSLARTDHT,TRBV7-2
ASSLARVSEAF,TRBV5-1
ASSMNPGQGNYGYT,TRBV5-1
ASSERAGTYNSPLH,TRBV6-1
ASSPRRDSNEQF,TRBV7-7
ASGLVLGSLRGDTEAF,TRBV12-5
ASSLGRNEQF,TRBV7-6
ASSLVVGELF,TRBV7-6
ASSGGMTLEQY,TRBV2
AWSGAGRSSYEQY,TRBV30
ASSLVSQGLLF,TRBV11-2
ASSFMDTQY,TRBV5-6
ASSPGTSNTEAF,TRBV18
ASISSPLAGNTGELF,TRBV5-1
ASGGGVEKLF,TRBV19
ASSLRTEAF,TRBV5-6
ASRGTGGVEKLF,TRBV2
ASSEGQLFYGYT,TRBV6-1
AVSLEADTQY,TRBV21-1
ASSATTGGLETQY,TRBV9
ASSYSGLAAKNIQY,TRBV6-5
ASSDMTQY,TRBV2